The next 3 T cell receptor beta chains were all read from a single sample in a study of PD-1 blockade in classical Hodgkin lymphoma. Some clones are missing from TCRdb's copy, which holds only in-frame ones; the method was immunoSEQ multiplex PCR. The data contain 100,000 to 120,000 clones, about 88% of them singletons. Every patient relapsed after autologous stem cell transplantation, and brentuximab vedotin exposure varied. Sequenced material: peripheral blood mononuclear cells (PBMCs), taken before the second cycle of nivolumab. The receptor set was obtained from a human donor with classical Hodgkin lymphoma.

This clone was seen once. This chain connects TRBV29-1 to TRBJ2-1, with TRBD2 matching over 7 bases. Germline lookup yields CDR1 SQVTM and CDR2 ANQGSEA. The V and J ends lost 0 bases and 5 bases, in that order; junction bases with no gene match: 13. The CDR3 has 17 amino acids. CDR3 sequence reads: CSVEDRAWEGVDNEQFF. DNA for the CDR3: TGCAGCGTTGAAGATCGGGCCTGGGAGGGTGTGGACAATGAGCAGTTCTTC.

DNA of the CDR3: TGTGCCAGCAGCTTAGGGCTAGCGGGAGGTTATAGGTACGAGCAGTACTTC. As protein: CASSLGLAGGYRYEQYF. The V call is TRBV11-2, the J call TRBJ2-7; 11 bases match TRBD2. Looked up from germline, CDR1 is SGHAT and CDR2 is FQNNGV. With V trimmed by 1 base and J by 4 bases, 9 bases remained unmatched. CDR3 length: 17 amino acids.

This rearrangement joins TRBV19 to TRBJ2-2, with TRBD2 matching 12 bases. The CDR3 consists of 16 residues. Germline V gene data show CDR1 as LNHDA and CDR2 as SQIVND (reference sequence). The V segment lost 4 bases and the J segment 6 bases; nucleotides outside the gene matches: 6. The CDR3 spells CASSTTSGSTPGELFF. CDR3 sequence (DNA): TGTGCCAGTAGTACGACTAGCGGGAGTACCCCCGGGGAGCTGTTTTTT.